One T cell receptor beta chain is described in this entry. This clonotype has at least ten counts. The antigen it recognizes is unknown. Per-base qualities were not stored, and no clone one base away is much larger. From its cysteine to its phenylalanine, the CDR3 spans 15 amino acids. Only the CDR3 part of the read is kept: 45 bases, read in frame from the first base. CDR1 and CDR2 (LGHDT, YNNKEL) derive from the germline V gene (reference sequence). V drops 4 bases and J drops 4 bases, leaving 14 bases in between. Interpreted using the paper, the time point label stands for: newly diagnosed GD, antithyroid drugs for less than 3 months. For both TCR sequencing and RNA sequencing, RNA was extracted from PBMCs using TRIzol. The diagnosis of Graves' disease followed American Thyroid Association guidelines. Patients were recruited from an endocrinology department in Xi'an, China. From each patient, 7.5 to 9.5 milliliters of peripheral blood was collected into an EDTA anticoagulant tube. Ficoll Paque Plus density gradient separation was used to isolate PBMCs, and no additional T cell sorting was done. RNA quality was checked with an Agilent 2100 Bioanalyzer and agarose gel, and concentration with a NanoDrop 2000.

The library was built by means of multiplex PCR. TCRdb records Illumina HiSeq 4000 as the sequencer. CDR3 regions were amplified by Arm-PCR with iRepertoire HTBI primers to construct TCR beta libraries. PCR products were gel purified before sequencing. The source study handled its data this way. Gene usage analysis of CDR3 amino acid clonotypes relied on the approximately 68 TRBV and 13 to 15 TRBJ segments identified across samples. COPE and FqMerger were used to merge filtered high-quality paired reads into contigs. BLAST was used to align contigs to IMGT TRBV, TRBD and TRBJ reference genes, and CDR3 was defined according to IMGT. Highly expanded clones were defined as clonotypes with a frequency above 0.1%. Shannon entropy served as the measure of repertoire diversity, while the Gini coefficient captured V-J evenness. A clonotype found in more than one individual was treated as public. The public sequencing data were trimmed at Q25 with fastp and processed into clonotypes with MiXCR by TCRdb, which kept only in-frame beta chains. Entries are consolidated by CDR3 protein sequence, retaining the most common genes and DNA. The V and J calls shown here were made by TCRdb, not taken from the authors' results. The sample table contains some 400,000 distinct CDR3 sequences; only one count was recorded for more than 13% of them. Of the sample, roughly 17% is held by the ten largest clones.

This specimen belongs to a study of regulatory T cells in long-lasting Graves disease (dated by TCRdb to about 2021). Notes on the research overall: Patients with newly diagnosed Graves' disease had been on antithyroid drugs for under 3 months. A total of roughly 35 samples underwent TCR sequencing: around 13 from persistent and roughly 20 from newly diagnosed Graves' disease patients. The study took place in China and was registered as a clinical trial. Peripheral blood TCR sequencing and RNA sequencing compared persistent Graves' disease patients with newly diagnosed Graves' disease patients. The study at large found these results: Only the TCR beta chain was sequenced and analyzed. Compared with newly diagnosed patients, persistent Graves' disease patients had lower TCR Shannon entropy and fewer highly expanded clones, which suggests clonal expansion. As a limitation, the authors acknowledged that the small sample size may reduce accuracy. Patients with persistent disease shared more public clonotypes (approximately 2,500) than newly diagnosed patients did (around 980). Because the primary lesion, thyroid tissue, could not be accessed, the study looked at peripheral blood alone. TRBV28, TRBJ1-2 and TRBJ2-5 were preferentially used in persistent disease, while TRBV20-1 and TRBJ2-1 were favored in newly diagnosed disease.

The same data also contributed to another study, on T cells in Graves' hyperthyroidism and ophthalmopathy. The second paper further reports: Stable Graves' hyperthyroidism was defined as the absence of progression to ophthalmopathy over 18 months of follow-up. Hyperthyroidism patients were newly diagnosed, had a disease duration of under 2 months, and were aged 18 to 65 years. Any patient with an uncontrolled infection, another autoimmune disease, pregnancy or lactation was excluded. Diagnoses were based on clinical symptoms, serum thyroxine and TRAb, thyroid ultrasound and orbital computed tomography. The first round of RT-PCR for the TCR CDR3 was performed with the HTBI primer set and the Qiagen OneStep RT-PCR kit. Most expanded thyroid clonotypes (frequency above 0.001) were also found in blood, which suggests that blood repertoires may mirror thyroid immune responses. A model built on a 13 V-J signature distinguished ophthalmopathy from stable hyperthyroidism, reaching around 87% sensitivity and around 81% specificity in cross-validation and 80%/75% in testing. In validation, the model predicted progression to ophthalmopathy a median of roughly 6.5 months before onset, with roughly 71% sensitivity and roughly 73% specificity. To identify TCR V-J signatures that set the groups apart, the researchers used a discovery cohort of about a hundred patients, made up of 43 with Graves' ophthalmopathy and some 56 with stable Graves' hyperthyroidism. An independent validation cohort of under 20 hyperthyroidism patients and about 15 patients who later progressed to ophthalmopathy tested prospective prediction of ophthalmopathy. The roughly 99 discovery patients were divided at random into training and test sets in a 7:3 ratio. The study also compared thyroid tissue and blood T-cell repertoires from over 5 Graves' hyperthyroidism patients. Following sampling, methimazole starting at 30 mg daily was given to hyperthyroidism patients, and high-dose intravenous methylprednisolone was given to ophthalmopathy patients. Libraries were constructed in a second round of multiplex PCR, after which size selection and purification were carried out. Sequencing of the libraries was done on an Illumina HiSeq2000 using paired-end 100 bp reads. Raw data were processed with SOAPnuke, discarding reads with adapters, uncalled bases, mean Phred below 15, or no exact constant-primer or identifier match. COPE v1.2.5 was used to merge high-quality paired reads, and clonotypes were defined as unique nucleotide sequences. Clonotypes were aligned to IMGT TRBV, TRBD and TRBJ reference segments using MiTCR v1.1. The analysis included only V-J combinations with a frequency above 0.0001, which together covered 99% to 99.2% of the repertoires. The TCS score was defined as F50 (clonal expansion) divided by E x V (chaos), with BLOSUM62-based TCRdist calculated between CDR3 peptides within each V-J. Welch's t-statistics and random forest reduced 450 to 600 V-J features to 10 to 15, which were used in a naive Bayes classifier (R e1071). No statistical method was used to set the sample size in advance, and investigators knew the group allocation. TCR Vbeta CDR3 sequencing of 140 or so peripheral blood samples (about 45 ophthalmopathy, roughly 72 hyperthyroidism and some 17 progressor patients) is reported in the paper.

The chain uses TRBV3-1 and TRBJ2-1; TRBD2 might be the D gene, on 5 matching bases. The sequence was obtained from a woman aged 25 to 39 with Graves disease. Donor details come from another sample of the same person, matched by shared clones. The material sequenced was peripheral blood mononuclear cells (PBMCs), taken at new diagnosis, from a patient treated with antithyroid drugs. The CDR3 here reads CASSPGLHAYNEQFF. The bases are TGTGCCAGCAGCCCCGGACTCCACGCGTACAATGAGCAGTTCTTC.